One and the same sample provided the 14 T cell receptor beta chains below, sequenced in a study of blood T cell repertoires in COVID-19. This table comes from immunoSEQ multiplex PCR, and its TCRdb copy is limited to in-frame clones, with some not included. The sample has tens of thousands of clones; about nine tenths are singletons. Sequencing was done on a sample of peripheral blood. These receptors originate from a man older than 75 with active COVID-19.

This chain uses TRBV27 with TRBJ2-7; D might be TRBD1 (6 bases). Germline V gives CDR1 MNHEY, CDR2 SMNVEV (reference sequence). V was cut by 7 bases and J by 5 bases, with 18 bases left in between. This CDR3 has 14 amino acids. The CDR3 here is CASTSPGRGDEQYF. For the CDR3, the DNA is TGTGCCAGCACCTCACCGGGCAGGGGCGACGAGCAGTACTTC.

This clone was seen only a few times. The chain links TRBV4-3 to TRBJ2-1; possibly TRBD2 for D (6 bases). CDR1 and CDR2 (germline): LGHNA, YSLEER. The CDR3 runs to 16 residues. Trimming took 0 bases from V and 4 from J, leaving 13 bases between them. This CDR3 is CASSQETRTSYNEQFF. The CDR3 DNA reads TGCGCCAGCAGCCAAGAGACTAGGACATCTTACAATGAGCAGTTCTTC.

The CDR3 is CAWTDSFFNEQFF. CDR3 sequence (DNA): TGTGCCTGGACAGACTCTTTCTTCAATGAGCAGTTCTTC. The V call is TRBV30, the J call TRBJ2-1; D gene uncertain. This CDR3 is built from 13 residues. In germline, CDR1 is GTSNPN, CDR2 SVGIG (reference sequence). V was cut by 4 bases and J by 6 bases, with 13 bases left in between.

The V call is TRBV5-1, the J call TRBJ1-4; 8 positions agree with TRBD1. With V trimmed by 4 bases and J by 0 bases, 8 bases remained unmatched. The CDR3 runs to 17 residues. Germline-derived CDR1 and CDR2 are SGHRS and YFSETQ. CDR3 protein: CASSLQGEIATNEKLFF. CDR3 DNA sequence: TGCGCCAGCAGCCTACAGGGGGAGATTGCAACTAATGAAAAACTGTTTTTT.

V is TRBV9 and J is TRBJ2-7, with TRBD2 matching over 10 bases. Germline V lookup: CDR1 SGDLS, CDR2 YYNGEE. This CDR3 is built from 15 residues. The junction had 5 bases not matched to a gene; V was cut back by 3 bases and J by 2 bases. Here the CDR3 DNA reads TGTGCCAGCAGCGGCACTAGCGGGGCTCCCTACGAGCAGTACTTC. Protein product: CASSGTSGAPYEQYF.

This chain links TRBV20-1 with TRBJ2-5; 7 bases are a match to TRBD1. The CDR3 runs 12 residues. Germline trimming cut 3 bases from V and 5 bases from J; bases unmatched to any gene: 3. Germline CDR1 DFQATT, CDR2 SNEGSKA (reference sequence). The chain's CDR3 is CSASRGQETQYF. The CDR3 coding sequence is TGCAGTGCTAGTAGGGGGCAGGAGACCCAGTACTTC.

This rearrangement joins TRBV24-1 to TRBJ2-7; D not resolved. Germline CDR1 and CDR2: KGHDR and SFDVKD. V was clipped by 4 bases and J by 0 bases, with 9 bases between them. This CDR3 contains 14 residues. This CDR3 is CATSDPGSSYEQYF. The CDR3 coding sequence is TGTGCCACCAGTGACCCGGGTTCCTCCTACGAGCAGTACTTC.

The V and J genes are TRBV28 and TRBJ2-1, with a possible D match to TRBD2 (5 bases). Germline V gives CDR1 MDHEN, CDR2 SYDVKM. The CDR3 is 16 residues long. Trimming shortened V by 2 bases and J by 2 bases, and 13 bases separated the two germline ends. The CDR3 DNA is TGTGCCAGCAGTTTAGAGCGGAGCGGCCCCTACAATGAGCAGTTCTTC. It is translated as CASSLERSGPYNEQFF.

The rearrangement links TRBV29-1 to TRBJ1-2; TRBD1 might be the D (6 bases). V was shortened by 6 bases and J by 4 bases, with 9 bases between the two germline ends. This CDR3 has 11 residues. Germline loops: CDR1 SQVTM, CDR2 ANQGSEA. CDR3 amino acids: CSVQGTYGYTF. The CDR3 DNA reads TGCAGCGTGCAGGGGACCTATGGCTACACCTTC.

The V gene is TRBV28, the J gene TRBJ1-2, with 7 bases aligning to TRBD1. The CDR3 is made up of 15 amino acids. Germline assignment: CDR1 MDHEN and CDR2 SYDVKM. V dropped 2 bases and J dropped 5; count of bases not matched to a gene: 8. The CDR3 spells CASSLLGGGEYGYTF. As DNA, the CDR3 is TGTGCCAGCAGTTTACTAGGGGGCGGGGAATATGGCTACACCTTC.

J is TRBJ2-6 and V is TRBV18; 9 nucleotides match TRBD1. CDR3 length equals 16 residues. Germline V CDR1 and CDR2: KGHSH, LQKENI. After removal of 6 bases from V and 2 bases from J, the junction contained 5 bases not matched to a gene. In nucleotides, the CDR3 is TGTGCCAGCTCCACAGGGGGCACGCCTGGGGCCAACGTCCTGACTTTC. Amino acids: CASSTGGTPGANVLTF. Based on the CDR3 plus reference TRBV18 and TRBJ2-6, the full variable domain is NAGVMQNPRHLVRRRGQEARLRCSPMKGHSHVYWYRQLPEEGLKFMVYLQKENIIDESGMPKERFSAEFPKEGPSILRIQQVVRGDSAAYFCASSTGGTPGANVLTFGAGSRLTVL.

The chain employs TRBV6-5 and TRBJ1-5; D uncertain. The V gene's germline CDR1 is MNHEY and CDR2 SVGAGI. The CDR3 has 13 amino acids. The ends were cut back, 6 bases at V and 11 bases at J, with 17 bases in the middle. CDR3 nucleotide sequence: TGTGCCAGCAGGGGCCCGTCGAGTTTGGCCCAGCATTTT. Translated, it gives CASRGPSSLAQHF.

The genes are TRBV18 and TRBJ1-2; 7 bases line up with TRBD1. The CDR3 is 15 residues long. Germline CDR1 reads KGHSH; CDR2 reads LQKENI. V gave up 3 bases and J gave up 4 bases; unmatched junction bases: 8. The DNA for the CDR3 is TGTGCCAGCTCACCGGACACCGGGACAGCCTATGGCTACACCTTC. It encodes CASSPDTGTAYGYTF.

This clone was found once. V is TRBV6-1 and J is TRBJ1-2, with TRBD1 identical over 7 bases. Unmatched junction bases numbered 2, after V lost 0 bases and J lost 7 bases. Germline CDR1 reads MNHNS; CDR2 reads SASEGT. The CDR3 covers 13 residues. Written as DNA, the CDR3 is TGTGCCAGCAGTGAAGCCAGGGGGTTTGGCTACACCTTC. It codes for CASSEARGFGYTF.